The sequence of this TCR beta chain was determined in a study of blood T cell repertoires in COVID-19. Study overall: Whether acute or convalescent, the COVID-19 samples came from the United States, Italy and Spain. PBMCs, B-cell-depleted T cells, or T cells provided the cDNA or gDNA that made up the material.

Under the authors' procedure: How many nucleated cells were present was estimated from reference gene primer amplification. Using immunoSEQ multiplex PCR, the repertoire was profiled, and TCRdb retains in-frame clones only, with some absent. The DNA was the basis for D and trimming; V, J and clone size are from that table. The profile shows about 110,000 clones, over 70% of them singletons. The receptor was derived from a woman in her forties or fifties with acute or convalescent COVID-19. Sample: peripheral blood.

CDR3 protein: CASTLAGGRKDTQYF. In nucleotides, the CDR3 is TGTGCCAGCACCTTAGCGGGGGGGCGGAAAGATACGCAGTATTTT. The chain carries TRBV5-4 and TRBJ2-3, with 11 bases that match TRBD2. The CDR3 length is 15 residues. The V and J ends lost 6 bases and 5 bases, in that order; junction bases with no gene match: 8. From germline, CDR1 is SGHNT and CDR2 YYREEE (reference sequence).